The 8 T cell receptor beta chains presented below share a single source sample, sequenced in a study of Graves' ophthalmopathy and Graves' hyperthyroidism (dated by TCRdb to the late 2010s). Instrument on record: Illumina HiSeq 2000. For repertoire sequencing, the TCR beta CDR3 regions were amplified from RNA transcripts. The first round of RT-PCR was done with HTBI primers and the Qiagen OneStep RT-PCR kit, and was followed by a second round of multiplex PCR, then size selection and purification. TCRdb reworked the public reads: Q25 trimming with fastp, MiXCR clone assembly, productive beta chains retained. Each record represents a unique CDR3 protein, reported with the most common genes and DNA among its rows. Recorded for this sample are hundreds of thousands of distinct CDR3 sequences; over 20% of them occurred a single time. The top ten clonotypes cover roughly 3% of the sample. The specimen was peripheral blood. These receptors all stem from a woman between 18 and 29 years old with stable Graves' hyperthyroidism. Donor details come from another sample of the same person, matched by shared clones.

This clonotype occurred many times. The V and J genes are TRBV5-1 and TRBJ2-7; 11 nucleotides line up with TRBD1. Germline values: CDR1 SGHRS, CDR2 YFSETQ. V gave up 4 bases and J gave up 6 bases; unmatched junction bases: 9. This CDR3 contains 15 residues. The CDR3 loop reads CASSLRGTGGLEQYF. CDR3 nucleotides: TGCGCCAGCAGCCTACGAGGGACAGGGGGGCTCGAGCAGTACTTC.

The chain couples TRBV5-1 to TRBJ2-5; TRBD1 agrees at 10 bases. Germline V gives CDR1 SGHRS, CDR2 YFSETQ. CDR3 length equals 14 residues. V was pared by 4 bases and J by 10 bases, with 10 bases of the junction left unmatched. The CDR3 sequence: CASSQRDRGGNQYF. CDR3 coding DNA: TGCGCCAGCAGCCAAAGGGACAGGGGAGGGAACCAGTACTTC.

This clonotype appeared many times. This chain joins TRBV11-2 and TRBJ2-5; 7 nucleotides match TRBD2. The CDR3 covers 14 residues. Germline V gene data show CDR1 as SGHAT and CDR2 as FQNNGV. Unmatched junction bases numbered 11, after V lost 11 bases and J lost 2 bases. CDR3 residues: CASRAGASQETQYF. CDR3 DNA sequence: TGTGCCTCTAGGGCGGGAGCCTCTCAAGAGACCCAGTACTTC.

This clonotype was counted many times. The V call is TRBV28, the J call TRBJ2-5; D gene uncertain. Germline assignment: CDR1 MDHEN and CDR2 SYDVKM. V dropped 8 bases and J dropped 2 bases, with 15 bases sitting between them. The CDR3 length is 14 residues. The CDR3 DNA is TGTGCCAGCTCTGACCCGGACGGACAAGAGACCCAGTACTTC. Its translation is CASSDPDGQETQYF.

This clonotype was counted ten times or more. This chain links TRBV6-5 with TRBJ2-5; the D is unclear. The CDR3 loop spans 12 amino acids. Trimming cost V 2 bases and J 2 bases, with 3 bases left between them. Per germline, CDR1 MNHEY and CDR2 SVGAGI. The CDR3 DNA reads as TGTGCCAGCAGTTACAGACAAGAGACCCAGTACTTC. It codes for CASSYRQETQYF.

The CDR3 coding sequence is TGTGCCAGCAGCGTGACGGTGTCCACAGATACGCAGTATTTT. It is translated as CASSVTVSTDTQYF. The rearrangement links TRBV9 to TRBJ2-3; D is undetermined. The CDR3 is made up of 14 amino acids. V was clipped by 2 bases and J by 2 bases, with 9 bases between them. Germline-derived CDR1 and CDR2 are SGDLS and YYNGEE.

The V gene is TRBV12-3 or TRBV12-4, the J gene TRBJ2-7, with TRBD1 matching over 11 bases. After removal of 6 bases from V and 3 bases from J, the junction contained 7 bases not matched to a gene. The CDR3 has 15 residues. CDR3 in amino acids: CASRKGQGGFYEQYF. Written as DNA, the CDR3 is TGTGCCAGCAGGAAGGGACAGGGGGGTTTCTACGAGCAGTACTTC.

This chain links TRBV6-5 with TRBJ2-5, with D tentatively TRBD1 (6 bases). The CDR3 is 16 amino acids. Trimming took 0 bases from V and 2 from J, leaving 13 bases between them. Germline loops: CDR1 MNHEY, CDR2 SVGAGI. CDR3 amino acids: CASSYSFDRLQETQYF. The CDR3 nucleotides are TGTGCCAGCAGTTACTCTTTCGACAGGTTACAAGAGACCCAGTACTTC.